The text below deals with one T cell receptor (beta chain). As yet, its antigen is unknown. This record belongs to a study of T cell responses to AZD1222 COVID-19 vaccine. Points from the study as a whole: Increased Spike-specific TCR breadth and depth were observed after two AZD1222 doses. At 160-218 and 743-854, vaccine-associated CD4 TCRs were dominant, and they spanned spike. White British donors predominated, females outnumbered males, and clonal diversity was possibly underestimated. As reported, nearly half of all spike-specific TCRs target variant regions that are unmutated.

V lost 4 bases, J lost 5 bases, and 12 bases lay in between. CDR1 is MNHEY, CDR2 SMNVEV, per germline (reference sequence). CDR3 length: 14 residues. The assay was immunoSEQ multiplex PCR, and TCRdb's table has in-frame clones only and misses some. The profile shows 150,000 to 200,000 clones, approximately 94% of them singletons. This clonotype was obtained from an adult who received the AZD1222 COVID-19 vaccine. The specimen was peripheral blood, collected 28 days after the second AZD1222 dose. The chain uses TRBV27 and TRBJ1-5, with D possibly TRBD1 on 6 matching bases. The CDR3 spells CASSSQGYDQPQHF. DNA of the CDR3: TGTGCCAGCAGTTCACAGGGTTACGATCAGCCCCAGCATTTT.